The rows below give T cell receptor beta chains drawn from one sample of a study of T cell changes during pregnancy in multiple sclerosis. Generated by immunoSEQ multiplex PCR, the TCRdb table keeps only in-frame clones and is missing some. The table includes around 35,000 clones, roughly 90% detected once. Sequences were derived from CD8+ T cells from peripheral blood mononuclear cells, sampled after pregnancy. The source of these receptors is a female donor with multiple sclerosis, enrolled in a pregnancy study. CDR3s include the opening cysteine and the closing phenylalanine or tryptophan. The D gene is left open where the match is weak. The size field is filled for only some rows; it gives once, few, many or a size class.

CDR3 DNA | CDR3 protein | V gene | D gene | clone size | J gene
TGTGCCAGCAGCCCACCCGCGGGCCCTGAAGCTTTCTTT | CASSPPAGPEAFF | TRBV9 | - | - | TRBJ1-1
TGTGCCAGCAGCGTAAGACTGGACACCCTTCCTGCAGATGCGCAGTATTTT | CASSVRLDTLPADAQYF | TRBV9 | - | - | TRBJ2-3
TGTGCCAGCAGCTTTGGGACAGACTACGAGCAGTACTTC | CASSFGTDYEQYF | TRBV11-2 | TRBD1 | few | TRBJ2-7
TGCGCCAGCAGCCCGACAGCCTCCCTGCGAGGGGCCAACGTCCTGACTTTC | CASSPTASLRGANVLTF | TRBV4-3 | - | - | TRBJ2-6
TGTGCCAGCAGCATAAACACCGGGGAGCTGTTTTTT | CASSINTGELFF | TRBV7-6 | - | - | TRBJ2-2
TGTGCCAGCAGACTCGGTGGAGCCTACGAGCAGTACTTC | CASRLGGAYEQYF | TRBV27 | - | - | TRBJ2-7
TGTGCCAGAAGCCGGGGGACGTACGCTAACTATGGCTACACCTTC | CARSRGTYANYGYTF | TRBV5-3 | - | - | TRBJ1-2
TGCGCCAGCAGCTTGGCGCGGGGCTACGAGCAGTACTTC | CASSLARGYEQYF | TRBV5-1 | - | - | TRBJ2-7
TGTGCCAGCAGTGGGACAGGGACTCCCGAAGGAAGCACAGATACGCAGTATTTT | CASSGTGTPEGSTDTQYF | TRBV6-4 | TRBD1 | - | TRBJ2-3
TGTGCCAGCAGCCCCGACAGGGATAGGTCGGCTTTCTTT | CASSPDRDRSAFF | TRBV6-5 | TRBD1 | - | TRBJ1-1